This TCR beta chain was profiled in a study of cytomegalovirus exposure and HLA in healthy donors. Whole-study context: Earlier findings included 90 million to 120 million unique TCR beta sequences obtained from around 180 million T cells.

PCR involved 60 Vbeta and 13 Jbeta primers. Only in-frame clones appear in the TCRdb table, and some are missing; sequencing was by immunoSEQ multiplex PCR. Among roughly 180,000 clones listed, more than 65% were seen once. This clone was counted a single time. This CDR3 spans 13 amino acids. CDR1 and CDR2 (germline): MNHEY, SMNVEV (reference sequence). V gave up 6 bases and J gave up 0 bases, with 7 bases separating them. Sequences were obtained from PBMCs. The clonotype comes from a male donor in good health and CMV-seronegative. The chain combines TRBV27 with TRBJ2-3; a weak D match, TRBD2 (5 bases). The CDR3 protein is CASRSGSTDTQYF. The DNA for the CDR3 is TGTGCCAGCAGGAGCGGAAGCACAGATACGCAGTATTTT.